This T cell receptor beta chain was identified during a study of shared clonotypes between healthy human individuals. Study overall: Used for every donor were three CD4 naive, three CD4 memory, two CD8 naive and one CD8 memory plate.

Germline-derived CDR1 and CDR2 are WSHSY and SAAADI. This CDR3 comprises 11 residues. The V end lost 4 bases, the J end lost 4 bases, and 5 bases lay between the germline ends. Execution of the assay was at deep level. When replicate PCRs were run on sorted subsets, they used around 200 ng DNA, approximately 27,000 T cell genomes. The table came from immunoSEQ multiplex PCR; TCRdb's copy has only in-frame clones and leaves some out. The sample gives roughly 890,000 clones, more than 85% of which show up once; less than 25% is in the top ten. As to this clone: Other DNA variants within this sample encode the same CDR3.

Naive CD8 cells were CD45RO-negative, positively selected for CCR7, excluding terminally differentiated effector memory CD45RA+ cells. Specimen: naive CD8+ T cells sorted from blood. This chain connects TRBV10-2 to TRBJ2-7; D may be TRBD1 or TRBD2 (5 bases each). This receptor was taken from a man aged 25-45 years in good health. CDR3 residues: CASSGGYEQYF. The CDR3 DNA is TGCGCCAGCAGTGGGGGGTACGAGCAGTACTTC.